This T cell receptor (beta chain) was observed in a study of blood T cell repertoires in COVID-19. As for the study in general: T cells, B-cell-depleted T cells, or PBMCs provided the cDNA or gDNA that served as material.

CDR3 length equals 17 residues. Trimming at V came to 0 bases and at J to 7 bases, leaving 14 bases not matched to a gene. Germline CDR1 is LNHNV and CDR2 is YYDKDF (reference sequence). The repertoire was sequenced with immunoSEQ multiplex PCR; TCRdb's copy has only in-frame clones and lacks some. The sample shows some 150,000 clones, approximately 85% of them seen only once. What was sequenced was peripheral blood. V and J are TRBV15 and TRBJ2-7, with 8 bases identical to TRBD1. The clonotype originates from a woman aged 55-70 years with COVID-19, enrolled during active disease. The CDR3 DNA reads as TGTGCCACCAGCAGAGATTGGGGGACAGGCGAGGGGAGTGAGCAGTACTTC. Protein product: CATSRDWGTGEGSEQYF.